The entry that follows covers one T cell receptor (beta chain) sequence. Its specificity is not known. Time point defined: cycle 4 day 1 (C4D1), after less than 7 weeks of nivolumab. Relapses following autologous stem cell transplantation were seen in all patients, with brentuximab vedotin exposure varying. Complete response, partial response or progressive disease was recorded as best response. The CDR3 spans 14 residues. The germline CDR1 and CDR2 sequences are MNHNS and SASEGT. V gave up 2 bases and J gave up 3 bases, with 10 bases separating them. Data came from immunoSEQ multiplex PCR; TCRdb stores just in-frame clones and leaves some out. In the table there are about 41,000 clones, nearly 70% of which are singletons. This sample is part of a study of PD-1 blockade in classical Hodgkin lymphoma. General study results and limits: The drivers behind the repertoire differences, possibly disease activity or prior therapy, remain undefined. Nivolumab initiated under 1 year post-ASCT led to patient exclusion.

This receptor was obtained from a human donor with classical Hodgkin lymphoma. This chain uses TRBV6-1 with TRBJ1-2, with D perhaps TRBD1 (6 bases). The sequencing here drew on peripheral blood mononuclear cells (PBMCs), taken before the fourth cycle of nivolumab. The CDR3 DNA reads TGTGCCAGCAGTGAACTGGGGGGCGACTATGGCTACACCTTC. It yields the protein CASSELGGDYGYTF.